This is a list of T cell receptor beta chains from one sample in a study of shared clonotypes between healthy human individuals. The method was immunoSEQ multiplex PCR; TCRdb's version includes in-frame clones alone and lacks a portion of them. The table shows 90,000 to 130,000 clones, with roughly 70% occurring only once. The source material was memory CD8+ T cells sorted from blood. The source of these receptors is a woman aged 25 to 39 in good health. CDR3s include the opening cysteine and the closing phenylalanine or tryptophan. D genes are given only for firm matches. Where a row states a size, it is once, few, many or the class of an expanded clone; other rows omit it.

d_call j_call v_call clone_size cdr3_nt cdr3_aa
TRBD1 TRBJ2-7 TRBV4-2 many TGTGCCAGCAGCCAAGATCAGGGGGACCTTGACTACGAGCAGTACTTC CASSQDQGDLDYEQYF
TRBD1 TRBJ1-4 TRBV4-2 - TGTGCCAGCAGCCTTGGGACAGGGGGCTTAATGGGAAGTGAAAAACTGTTTTTT CASSLGTGGLMGSEKLFF
- TRBJ1-5 TRBV7-3 - TGTGCCAGCAGCTTAATGGGCGTCGGGGGGACATTACGGGTTCCGAGCAATCAGCCCCAGCATTTT CASSLMGVGGTLRVPSNQPQHF
- TRBJ2-3 TRBV25-1 once TGTGCCAGCAGTGAAGGCGTCAGGCCTAGCACAGATACGCAGTATTTT CASSEGVRPSTDTQYF
- TRBJ2-5 TRBV27 - TGTGCCAGCAGTGTCTTGGGAGAGACCCAGTACTTC CASSVLGETQYF
- TRBJ1-3 TRBV2 - TGTGCCACCACCCCCCTCTCTGGAAACACCATATATTTT CATTPLSGNTIYF
TRBD1 TRBJ1-5 TRBV7-3 - TGTGCCAGCAGCCCCTTGCGGGACAGGGAGAAATATAGCAATCAGCCCCAGCATTTT CASSPLRDREKYSNQPQHF
- TRBJ1-6 TRBV30 - TGTGCCGGAACGGTGGGGGCCAATTCACCCCTCCACTTT CAGTVGANSPLHF
TRBD2 TRBJ2-7 TRBV25-1 - TGTGCCAGCAGTGAATTAGGACTAGCGGACTCCTACGAGCAGTACTTC CASSELGLADSYEQYF
- TRBJ2-5 TRBV7-7 - TGTGCCAGCAGCATAGACCGAGAGGGGACCCAGTACTTC CASSIDREGTQYF
TRBD2 TRBJ2-5 TRBV28 many TGTGCCAGCAGTTTCGGGTCTAGCGGGGGAGAGACCCAGTACTTC CASSFGSSGGETQYF
- TRBJ1-4 TRBV2 once TGTGCCAGCAGTGAAATGGGGGCTGGTGAAAAACTGTTTTTT CASSEMGAGEKLFF
TRBD2 TRBJ2-1 TRBV25-1 - TGTGCCAGCAGTGGGGTAGCGGGCCGTTCGTACAATGAGCAGTTCTTC CASSGVAGRSYNEQFF
- TRBJ2-1 TRBV19 once TGTGCCAGTAGCCAGGACCTGGCCTACAATGAGCAGTTCTTC CASSQDLAYNEQFF
TRBD2 TRBJ2-7 TRBV15 - TGTGCCACCAGCAGAGTGGGAGCGGGAGGGTTGGGCGAGCAGTACTTC CATSRVGAGGLGEQYF
TRBD2 TRBJ2-1 TRBV27 - TGTGCCAGCAGCACTGGACTAGCAGCCCGCTCCTACAATGAGCAGTTCTTC CASSTGLAARSYNEQFF
- TRBJ2-2 TRBV5-1 - TGCGCCAGCGGAGGGGGCGGCGGGGAGCTGTTTTTT CASGGGGGELFF